Listed here are 6 T cell receptor beta chains from one sample, sequenced in a study of CD8+ T cells in alopecia areata. Sequencing used cDNA as its template, made by extracting RNA and reverse transcribing it. TCRdb's copy holds only in-frame clones and misses some; the assay was immunoSEQ multiplex PCR. Altogether around 190,000 clones are present, 55% to 70% being singletons, with the ten largest covering 4.2%. The sample's treatment: oral pan-JAK inhibitor, 5-10 mg twice daily. The input for sequencing was CD4+ T cells sorted from blood, taken at week 4, from a patient treated with tofacitinib. The receptors here all came from a human donor with alopecia areata.

This chain uses TRBV10-3 with TRBJ1-5, with no clear D. This CDR3 region has 13 residues. V gave up 3 bases and J gave up 10 bases, with 13 bases separating them. Germline V gene lookup returns CDR1 ENHRY and CDR2 SYGVKD. For the CDR3, the DNA is TGTGCCATCAGTGATGTGGCGGGTGGACCCCAGCATTTT. Residues: CAISDVAGGPQHF.

The genes are TRBV5-6 and TRBJ1-5, with D perhaps matching TRBD1 (5 bases). Germline lookup yields CDR1 SGHDT and CDR2 YYEEEE. The length of the CDR3 is 16 residues. The V gene lost 6 bases and the J gene lost 0 bases, with 16 bases spanning the gap. As DNA, the CDR3 is TGTGCCAGCAACAGGCAGGGTTGGGCTAGCAATCAGCCCCAGCATTTT. It specifies CASNRQGWASNQPQHF.

The chain couples TRBV7-2 to TRBJ1-2; tentative D call: TRBD1 (6 bases). The germline CDR1 and CDR2 sequences are SGHTA and FQGNSA. This CDR3 spans 15 amino acids. Trimming pared 5 bases from V and 0 bases from J, leaving 13 bases between. CDR3 nucleotides: TGTGCCAGCAGCCCCACAGGGACCTCTAACTATGGCTACACCTTC. Its translation is CASSPTGTSNYGYTF.

The rearrangement joins TRBV6-1 to TRBJ2-7, with D tentatively TRBD1 (6 bases). CDR1 is MNHNS, CDR2 SASEGT, per germline. V was cut by 3 bases and J by 4 bases, with 16 bases left in between. This CDR3 comprises 15 residues. The CDR3 coding sequence is TGTGCCAGCAGTGAGGCCGGGACACACATTTACGAGCAGTACTTC. As protein: CASSEAGTHIYEQYF.

The genes are TRBV5-4 and TRBJ2-1; TRBD1 might be the D (6 bases). With 2 bases removed from V and 3 bases from J, the gap between germline ends came to 15 bases. The germline CDR1 and CDR2 sequences are SGHNT and YYREEE (reference sequence). The CDR3 runs 16 residues. CDR3 amino acids: CASSFGAAGDYNEQFF. Here the CDR3 DNA reads TGTGCCAGCAGCTTCGGGGCGGCAGGGGACTACAATGAGCAGTTCTTC.

The chain employs TRBV19 and TRBJ1-5, with D perhaps TRBD1 (6 bases). CDR3 length equals 14 residues. Between the trimmed V and J ends, which lost 4 bases and 3 bases, there was a span of 10 bases. Germline assignment: CDR1 LNHDA and CDR2 SQIVND (reference sequence). The CDR3 bases are TGTGCCAGTAGTACCGGGGACACCAATCAGCCCCAGCATTTT. Amino acids: CASSTGDTNQPQHF.